The 24 T cell receptor beta chains below were found in one sample sequenced in a study of CD8+CD57+ T cells in acquired aplastic anemia. Genomic DNA constituted the template upon which TCR beta VDJ and CDR3 profiling was performed. TCRdb reprocessed the reads via MiXCR and lists one record per CDR3 protein. The table records more than 40,000 distinct CDR3 sequences, around two thirds of them present only once. The material sequenced was sorted CD4+, CD8+, or CD8+CD57+ T cells (not recorded which) from PBMCs. The receptor set was obtained from a human donor in good health, serving as a control.

V is TRBV7-9 and J is TRBJ1-3; D unresolved. The CDR3 has 15 amino acids. V shed 4 bases and J shed 0 bases, with 10 bases lying between them. CDR1 and CDR2 (germline): SEHNR, FQNEAQ (reference sequence). Here the CDR3 reads CASSSTAGSGNTIYF. The DNA of the CDR3 is TGTGCCAGCAGCTCGACGGCCGGCTCTGGAAACACCATATATTTT. The full variable domain, rest sourced from reference TRBV7-9 and TRBJ1-3, is DTGVSQNPRHKITKRGQNVTFRCDPISEHNRLYWYRQTLGQGPEFLTYFQNEAQLEKSRLLSDRFSAERPKGSFSTLEIQRTEQGDSAMYLCASSSTAGSGNTIYFGEGSWLTVV.

The V and J genes are TRBV9 and TRBJ2-5; D may correspond to TRBD1 or TRBD2 (5 bases each). Trimming left V 4 bases short and J 1 base short, with 8 bases between. Germline V gene data show CDR1 as SGDLS and CDR2 as YYNGEE. The CDR3 covers 13 residues. CDR3 DNA: TGTGCCAGCAGCCTTGGGGGCCAAGAGACCCAGTACTTC. It encodes CASSLGGQETQYF.

This chain joins TRBV10-2 and TRBJ1-2; a weak D match, TRBD1 (5 bases). Looked up from germline, CDR1 is WSHSY and CDR2 is SAAADI. Between the trimmed V and J ends, which lost 6 bases and 8 bases, there was a span of 22 bases. The CDR3 spans 15 residues. In DNA, the CDR3 is TGCGCCAGCAGGGCTTCGGGGGGGTTAGAGGAAGGCTACACCTTC. Its protein product is CASRASGGLEEGYTF.

This clonotype is deemed medium-sized. This chain links TRBV15 with TRBJ1-6; TRBD1 might be the D (6 bases). V shed 1 base and J shed 6 bases, with 16 bases lying between them. This CDR3 comprises 17 residues. Germline V gene data show CDR1 as LNHNV and CDR2 as YYDKDF (reference sequence). The DNA of the CDR3 is TGTGCCACCAGCAGAGGACAGGTCCTTGCTTCTAATTCACCCCTCCACTTT. Its translation is CATSRGQVLASNSPLHF.

The V call is TRBV5-1, the J call TRBJ2-5, with D tentatively TRBD2 (5 bases). The CDR3 length is 13 residues. CDR1 is SGHRS and CDR2 is YFSETQ in the germline V gene. The ends were cut back, 0 bases at V and 6 bases at J, with 9 bases in the middle. The CDR3 region has the DNA TGCGCCAGCAGCTTGGCCGGGGTTCAGACCCAGTACTTC. It is translated as CASSLAGVQTQYF.

The rearrangement uses TRBV15 and TRBJ2-7, with TRBD1 matching over 9 bases. The V gene's germline CDR1 is LNHNV and CDR2 YYDKDF (reference sequence). CDR3 size: 14 residues. With 1 base clipped from V and 2 bases from J, the junction kept 0 bases outside the gene matches. The CDR3 region is CATSRGTGAYEQYF. As DNA, the CDR3 is TGTGCCACCAGCAGAGGGACAGGGGCCTACGAGCAGTACTTC.

In this sample, this clonotype turned up once. J is TRBJ2-7 and V is TRBV10-3; possibly TRBD1 or TRBD2 for D (5 bases each). Per the germline V gene, CDR1 is ENHRY and CDR2 is SYGVKD. This CDR3 has 13 residues. The germline V and J ends were trimmed by 8 bases and 6 bases, with 17 bases remaining between them. The CDR3 sequence is CAIAPATRGEQYV. The CDR3, as DNA: TGTGCCATCGCCCCTGCTACTAGGGGCGAGCAGTACGTC.

About this clonotype: One end of the junction does not line up with germline, which may come from a read error. The chain links TRBV10-3 to TRBJ2-7; D unresolved. The CDR3 loop spans 11 amino acids. CDR1 is ENHRY and CDR2 is SYGVKD in the germline V gene. The CDR3 DNA sequence: TGTGCCAGCAGTTACGGTCCCCAGCAGTACTTC. Its protein is CASSYGPQQYF.

This clonotype was recorded a few times. The rearrangement uses TRBV14 and TRBJ2-7; TRBD1 or TRBD2 may be the D gene (5 bases each). V was shortened by 3 bases and J by 0 bases, with 15 bases between the two germline ends. The CDR3 length is 16 residues. From germline, CDR1 is SGHDN and CDR2 FVKESK. CDR3 amino acids: CASSQLGTEDSYEQYF. In DNA, the CDR3 is TGTGCCAGCAGCCAGCTAGGGACGGAGGACTCCTACGAGCAGTACTTC.

The chain employs TRBV2 and TRBJ2-7, with D perhaps matching TRBD1 (6 bases). Per germline, CDR1 SNHLY and CDR2 FYNNEI. The V end lost 10 bases, the J end lost 2 bases, and 21 bases lay between the germline ends. The CDR3 extends over 15 amino acids. The CDR3 region is CATSTGQGMAYEQYF. CDR3 coding DNA: TGTGCCACCAGCACTGGGCAGGGGATGGCCTACGAGCAGTACTTC. The variable domain in full, completed from reference TRBV2 and TRBJ2-7, reads EPEVTQTPSHQVTQMGQEVILRCVPISNHLYFYWYRQILGQKVEFLVSFYNNEISEKSEIFDDQFSVERPDGSNFTLKIRSTKLEDSAMYFCATSTGQGMAYEQYFGPGTRLTVT.

The chain links TRBV7-2 to TRBJ2-3; no definite D call. V shed 1 base and J shed 2 bases, with 7 bases lying between them. CDR1 SGHTA and CDR2 FQGNSA come from the germline V gene. This CDR3 has 14 residues. The CDR3 spells CASSLGLDTDTQYF. The CDR3 region has the DNA TGTGCCAGCAGCTTAGGGTTGGACACAGATACGCAGTATTTT.

This clonotype was counted at least ten times. The chain recombines TRBV9 with TRBJ2-1; 8 bases are shared with TRBD2. The J segment lost 4 bases and the V segment lost 0 bases, leaving 9 bases of the junction unmatched. Looked up from germline, CDR1 is SGDLS and CDR2 is YYNGEE. This CDR3 is built from 17 residues. This chain's CDR3 is CASSVAGSSGFYNEQFF. CDR3 sequence (DNA): TGTGCCAGCAGCGTAGCGGGATCTAGCGGGTTTTACAATGAGCAGTTCTTC.

The genes are TRBV20-1 and TRBJ1-5, with D possibly matching TRBD1 (6 bases). This CDR3 comprises 15 residues. CDR1 DFQATT and CDR2 SNEGSKA come from the germline V gene (reference sequence). V was shortened by 5 bases and J by 3 bases, with 17 bases between the two germline ends. CDR3 loop: CSAYGLTGDNQPQHF. The CDR3 region has the DNA TGCAGTGCTTATGGGTTGACAGGAGACAATCAGCCCCAGCATTTT.

This chain joins TRBV19 and TRBJ2-7, with D perhaps matching TRBD2 (5 bases). Trimming pared 4 bases from V and 5 bases from J, leaving 12 bases between. The CDR3 has 13 residues. Germline loops: CDR1 LNHDA, CDR2 SQIVND (reference sequence). CDR3 loop: CASSRGLDHEQYF. CDR3 DNA sequence: TGTGCCAGTAGTAGAGGACTTGACCACGAGCAGTACTTC.

The genes are TRBV7-2 and TRBJ1-4, with D hard to call. Germline V gives CDR1 SGHTA, CDR2 FQGNSA. Between the trimmed V and J ends, which lost 4 bases and 7 bases, there was a span of 13 bases. This CDR3 spans 14 amino acids. The CDR3 region is CASSSPPTVEKLFF. The DNA of the CDR3 is TGTGCCAGCAGCTCCCCCCCTACCGTTGAAAAACTGTTTTTT. Based on the CDR3 plus reference TRBV7-2 and TRBJ1-4, the full variable domain is GAGVSQSPSNKVTEKGKDVELRCDPISGHTALYWYRQSLGQGLEFLIYFQGNSAPDKSGLPSDRFSAERTGGSVSTLTIQRTQQEDSAVYLCASSSPPTVEKLFFGSGTQLSVL.

The chain links TRBV12-3 or TRBV12-4 to TRBJ1-4, with 9 bases fitting TRBD1. V lost 7 bases and J lost 6; bases outside the gene matches: 6. The CDR3 totals 14 residues. DNA of the CDR3: TGTGCCAGCACCATTGGGGACAGGGATGAAAAACTGTTTTTT. It yields the protein CASTIGDRDEKLFF.

This clonotype turned up a few times. This chain uses TRBV20-1 with TRBJ1-5; D is unresolved. The CDR3 totals 13 residues. Trimming cost V 3 bases and J 3 bases, with 9 bases left between them. Germline assignment: CDR1 DFQATT and CDR2 SNEGSKA (reference sequence). The CDR3 nucleotides are TGCAGTGCTAGTCGCGACATCAATCAGCCCCAGCATTTT. It translates to CSASRDINQPQHF.

In DNA, the CDR3 is TGTGCCACCTCCCGGGACAGGGTTATTACCGGGGAGCTGTTTTTT. It is translated as CATSRDRVITGELFF. V gene TRBV15 combines with J gene TRBJ2-2; 9 nucleotides match TRBD1. V shed 8 bases, J shed 5 bases, and the junction held 9 bases outside the gene matches. The CDR3 consists of 15 residues. CDR1 and CDR2 (germline): LNHNV, YYDKDF (reference sequence).

This clonotype appeared many times. V is TRBV5-5 and J is TRBJ2-7, with unresolved D. From germline, CDR1 is SGHKS and CDR2 YYEKEE (reference sequence). V was pared by 1 base and J by 2 bases, with 1 base between. This CDR3 is 11 amino acids long. Here the CDR3 DNA reads TGTGCCAGCAGCTTGACCTACGAGCAGTACTTC. Protein product: CASSLTYEQYF.

There are a few counts of this clonotype. One end of the junction fails to match germline, which may point to a read error. The chain links TRBV19 to TRBJ2-1, with 11 bases matching TRBD2. This CDR3 is built from 18 residues. CDR1 is LNHDA, CDR2 SQIVND, per germline (reference sequence). CDR3 loop: CASSSSGGDLYSNNEQFF. In nucleotides, the CDR3 is TGTGCCAGTAGTAGTAGCGGGGGGGACCTGTACTCCAACAATGAGCAGTTCTTC.

The V gene is TRBV10-3, the J gene TRBJ2-3, with D possibly TRBD1 on 5 matching bases. V shed 3 bases and J shed 0 bases, with 13 bases lying between them. Germline assignment: CDR1 ENHRY and CDR2 SYGVKD. This CDR3 has 16 amino acids. CDR3 sequence (DNA): TGTGCCATCAGTGATGGACAACCGACTAGCACAGATACGCAGTATTTT. Residues: CAISDGQPTSTDTQYF.

V is TRBV7-9 and J is TRBJ1-1; D call uncertain. V lost 1 base and J 5 bases, leaving 17 bases between the germline ends. The germline gives CDR1 SEHNR, CDR2 FQNEAQ (reference sequence). This CDR3 contains 16 residues. CDR3 region: CASSLVRLTGGTEAFF. The CDR3 DNA is TGTGCCAGCAGCTTAGTTAGGCTAACGGGAGGTACTGAAGCTTTCTTT.

The gene calls are TRBV7-3 and TRBJ2-5; 7 nucleotides line up with TRBD1. The CDR3 spans 15 residues. Germline assignment: CDR1 SGHTA and CDR2 FQGTGA. V lost 1 base to trimming and J lost 5 bases; unmatched junction nucleotides: 7. The CDR3 region has the DNA TGTGCCAGCAGCTTAAAGGGGGCAGAAAGGGAGACCCAGTACTTC. This translates into CASSLKGAERETQYF. Supplemented by reference TRBV7-3 and TRBJ2-5, the full variable domain reads GAGVSQTPSNKVTEKGKYVELRCDPISGHTALYWYRQSLGQGPEFLIYFQGTGAADDSGLPNDRFFAVRPEGSVSTLKIQRTERGDSAVYLCASSLKGAERETQYFGPGTRLLVL.

The V call is TRBV2, the J call TRBJ2-1, with TRBD1 matching 7 bases. The CDR3 is 13 residues long. Germline CDR1 and CDR2: SNHLY and FYNNEI. Losses at the gene ends were 8 bases for V and 4 bases for J; bases not matched to a gene: 5. The CDR3 DNA follows: TGTGCCAGCCGGGACAGTAATTACAATGAGCAGTTCTTC. As protein: CASRDSNYNEQFF.